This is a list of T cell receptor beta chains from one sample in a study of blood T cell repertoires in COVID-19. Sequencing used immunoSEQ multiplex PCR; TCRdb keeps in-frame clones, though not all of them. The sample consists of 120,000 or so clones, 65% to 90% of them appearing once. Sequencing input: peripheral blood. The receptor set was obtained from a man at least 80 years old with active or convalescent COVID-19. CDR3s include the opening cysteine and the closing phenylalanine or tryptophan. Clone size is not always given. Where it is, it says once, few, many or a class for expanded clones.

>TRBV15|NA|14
CATSRDPDFQPQHF
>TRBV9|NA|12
CASSPGQGSAYF
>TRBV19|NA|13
CASSGLRSYEQYF
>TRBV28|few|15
CASSLMGQGVSPLHF
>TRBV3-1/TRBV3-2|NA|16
CASSRNPGTGGYEQYF
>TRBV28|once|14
CASARGGGSMTQYF
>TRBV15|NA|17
CATSRDLISGGQETQYF
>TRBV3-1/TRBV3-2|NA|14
CASSQVGGEETQYF
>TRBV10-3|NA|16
CAISLRGSGPTYGYTF
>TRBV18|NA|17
CASSAAGTSGGRETQYF
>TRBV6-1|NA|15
CASSEQTGENEKLFF
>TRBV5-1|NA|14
CASSPQGGGTEAFF
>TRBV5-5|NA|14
CASSGLLNSYEQYF
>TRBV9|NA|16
CASSFRTSGDYNEQFF
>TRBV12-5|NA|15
CASGYDRGLLNEQFF
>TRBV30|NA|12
CAWSVTRAGAFF
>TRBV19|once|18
CASSPDRVGILSTDTQYF
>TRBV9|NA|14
CASSTSLGNTEAFF
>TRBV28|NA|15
CASRPPGTPTYEQYF
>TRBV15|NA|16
CATSKGHQGAWETQYF
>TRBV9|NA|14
CASSFGQENTEAFF
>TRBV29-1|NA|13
CSVGTSGTNEQFF
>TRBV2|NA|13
CASSSNDRRKAFF
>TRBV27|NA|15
CASSPGDGLNTEAFF
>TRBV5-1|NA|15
CASSSPDRGNTEAFF
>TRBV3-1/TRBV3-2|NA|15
CASSQGVQTNEKLFF
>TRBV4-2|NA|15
CASSQIDRVYYEQYF
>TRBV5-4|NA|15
CASSLAGGGRYEQYF
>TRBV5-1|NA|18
CASSLDARVEWRNGELFF
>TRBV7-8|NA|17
CASSPRGGAGAHTEAFF
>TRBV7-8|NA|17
CASSLEDREAFNQPQHF
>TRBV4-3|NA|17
CASSQDYRTATNEKLFF
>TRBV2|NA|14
CASSEGSRGTEAFF
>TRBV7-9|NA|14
CASSLTGGAKTQYF
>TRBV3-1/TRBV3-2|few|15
CASSRLSGGLETLHF
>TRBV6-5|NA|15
CASSRRADKAYEQYF
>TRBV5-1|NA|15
CASSFQGSGTDTQYF
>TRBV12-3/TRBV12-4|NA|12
CASSFNTYGYTF
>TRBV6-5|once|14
CASRTASSYNEQFF
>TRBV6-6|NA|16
CASSYGGLAVGNEQFF
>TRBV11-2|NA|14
CASSFLDSYNEQFF
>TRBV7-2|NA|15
CASSLFGGSYNEQFF
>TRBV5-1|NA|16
CASSLVSGSSYNEQFF
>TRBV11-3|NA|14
CASSSRQGTGEQYF
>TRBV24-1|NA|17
CATSDPRTSGRTDTQYF
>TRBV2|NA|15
CASSRDRGVVTEAFF
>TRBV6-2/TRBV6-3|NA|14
CASSFTGANTEAFF
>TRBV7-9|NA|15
CASYRTGWSNQPQHF
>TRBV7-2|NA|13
CASSLIPHGELFF